This passage covers 24 T cell receptor beta chains from one sample sequenced in a study of blood T cell repertoires in COVID-19. The table came from immunoSEQ multiplex PCR; TCRdb's copy has only in-frame clones and leaves some out. The sample has a few hundred thousand clones, less than 85% seen once. Sequenced material: peripheral blood. The source of these receptors is a woman aged 18-29 years with acute or convalescent COVID-19.

The chain uses TRBV5-6 and TRBJ1-1; TRBD1 is a possible D gene (5 bases). Germline CDR1 reads SGHDT; CDR2 reads YYEEEE. V dropped 3 bases and J dropped 0 bases, with 12 bases sitting between them. This CDR3 contains 15 residues. The CDR3 loop reads CASSSDSPLNTEAFF. The CDR3, as DNA: TGTGCCAGCAGCTCCGACAGCCCCCTGAACACTGAAGCTTTCTTT. The whole variable domain, remainder taken from reference TRBV5-6 and TRBJ1-1, is DAGVTQSPTHLIKTRGQQVTLRCSPKSGHDTVSWYQQALGQGPQFIFQYYEEEERQRGNFPDRFSGHQFPNYSSELNVNALLLGDSALYLCASSSDSPLNTEAFFGQGTRLTVV.

This chain joins TRBV2 and TRBJ2-1; TRBD2 aligns across 11 bases. Looked up from germline, CDR1 is SNHLY and CDR2 is FYNNEI. V shed 4 bases and J 4 bases; nucleotides not matched to a gene: 3. The CDR3 is 15 amino acids. CDR3 residues: CASSVAGGVYNEQFF. As DNA, the CDR3 is TGTGCCAGCAGTGTAGCGGGAGGGGTATACAATGAGCAGTTCTTC.

The CDR3 spells CASSLTDRGKGYTF. CDR3 coding DNA: TGTGCCAGTAGTCTGACGGACAGGGGGAAAGGCTACACCTTC. The chain is built from TRBV19 and TRBJ1-2; 10 bases fit TRBD1. There are 14 residues in the CDR3. Trimming removed 5 bases from V and 8 bases from J; junction bases left unmatched: 8. Germline V gene data show CDR1 as LNHDA and CDR2 as SQIVND (reference sequence). The full variable domain, completed using reference TRBV19 and TRBJ1-2, is DGGITQSPKYLFRKEGQNVTLSCEQNLNHDAMYWYRQDPGQGLRLIYYSQIVNDFQKGDIAEGYSVSREKKESFPLTVTSAQKNPTAFYLCASSLTDRGKGYTFGSGTRLTVV.

This chain links TRBV4-1 with TRBJ2-7; no definite D call. Germline CDR1 and CDR2: MGHRA and YSYEKL. The CDR3 consists of 13 residues. V was cut by 0 bases and J by 2 bases, with 5 bases left in between. CDR3 DNA: TGCGCCAGCAGCCAAGAGCGAGCCTACGAGCAGTACTTC. Protein: CASSQERAYEQYF.

With respect to this clone: The same CDR3 arises from other DNA sequences in this sample as well. The chain recombines TRBV5-1 with TRBJ2-3, with D maybe TRBD2 (5 bases). Trimming removed 0 bases at V and 2 bases at J, with 13 bases between. Per the germline V gene, CDR1 is SGHRS and CDR2 is YFSETQ. This CDR3 contains 16 residues. CDR3 in DNA: TGCGCCAGCAGCTTGGGAATAAGCGGTTACACAGATACGCAGTATTTT. This codes for CASSLGISGYTDTQYF.

This chain links TRBV5-1 with TRBJ2-1; unclear D gene. Looked up from germline, CDR1 is SGHRS and CDR2 is YFSETQ. Trimming pared 0 bases from V and 9 bases from J, leaving 10 bases between. The length of the CDR3 is 13 residues. DNA for the CDR3: TGCGCCAGCAGCTTGGGTTCCCGGTCTGAGCAGTTCTTC. Translation gives CASSLGSRSEQFF.

This clone was counted at least ten times. V gene TRBV9 combines with J gene TRBJ2-1, with 11 bases fitting TRBD2. CDR3 length: 17 amino acids. CDR1 is SGDLS and CDR2 is YYNGEE in the germline V gene. The J segment lost 3 bases and the V segment lost 3 bases, leaving 8 bases of the junction unmatched. The chain's CDR3 is CASSATAGTSGYNEQFF. For the CDR3, the DNA is TGTGCCAGCAGCGCCACAGCCGGGACTAGCGGCTACAATGAGCAGTTCTTC.

The chain couples TRBV5-4 to TRBJ1-1; unclear D gene. Germline V CDR1 and CDR2: SGHNT, YYREEE (reference sequence). The CDR3 totals 17 residues. V dropped 0 bases and J dropped 2 bases, with 17 bases sitting between them. The CDR3 sequence: CASSLAGLMTVNTEAFF. CDR3 DNA sequence: TGTGCCAGCAGCTTGGCGGGATTGATGACGGTTAACACTGAAGCTTTCTTT.

The chain recombines TRBV7-2 with TRBJ1-3; 7 bases fit TRBD1. Trimming removed 3 bases from V and 0 bases from J; junction bases left unmatched: 2. Per germline, CDR1 SGHTA and CDR2 FQGNSA. The CDR3 runs 15 residues. The CDR3 reads CASSLGTVSGNTIYF. The CDR3 region has the DNA TGTGCCAGCAGCTTGGGGACAGTCTCTGGAAACACCATATATTTT.

The chain uses TRBV6-5 and TRBJ2-7; tentative D call: TRBD1 (6 bases). Germline lookup yields CDR1 MNHEY and CDR2 SVGAGI. Trimming cost V 5 bases and J 3 bases, with 17 bases left between them. The CDR3 length is 15 residues. The CDR3 sequence is CASSPSPSGVYEQYF. CDR3 DNA sequence: TGTGCCAGCAGTCCTAGCCCTTCAGGGGTCTACGAGCAGTACTTC.

This sequence joins TRBV11-2 and TRBJ1-2; 7 bases match TRBD1. CDR1 and CDR2 (germline): SGHAT, FQNNGV. Unmatched junction bases numbered 16, after V lost 1 base and J lost 5 bases. The CDR3 extends over 18 amino acids. DNA for the CDR3: TGTGCCAGCAGCTTAGGAGGGCCAACAGGGGTAATGCGTTATGGCTACACCTTC. Residues: CASSLGGPTGVMRYGYTF.

CDR3 sequence: CASSLAGETQYF. CDR3 DNA sequence: TGTGCCAGCAGCTTAGCGGGGGAGACCCAGTACTTC. This chain connects TRBV11-2 to TRBJ2-5, with D possibly matching TRBD2 (5 bases). CDR3 length: 12 amino acids. Germline CDR1 is SGHAT and CDR2 is FQNNGV. V was shortened by 1 base and J by 5 bases, with 5 bases between the two germline ends.

The V gene is TRBV10-1, the J gene TRBJ2-1; D unresolved. Germline V gives CDR1 WNHNN, CDR2 SYGVQD (reference sequence). V gave up 1 base and J gave up 9 bases, with 10 bases separating them. This CDR3 has 13 residues. CDR3 nucleotides: TGCGCCAGCAGTGAGTATGAAGCTGGTGAGCAGTTCTTC. Residues: CASSEYEAGEQFF.

This chain joins TRBV6-5 and TRBJ1-5; tentatively, D is TRBD1 (5 bases). CDR1 and CDR2 (germline): MNHEY, SVGAGI. The CDR3 runs 13 residues. This chain's CDR3 is CVTSKGHNQPQHF. CDR3 bases: TGTGTCACTTCAAAAGGACATAATCAGCCCCAGCATTTT.

The CDR3 region is CASSNPGATNTEAFF. The CDR3, as DNA: TGTGCCAGCAGTAACCCAGGGGCGACGAACACTGAAGCTTTCTTT. V usage is TRBV6-2 or TRBV6-3 and J usage is TRBJ1-1, with D tentatively TRBD1 (6 bases). This CDR3 has 15 amino acids. V gave up 5 bases and J gave up 1 base, with 14 bases separating them. The germline CDR1 and CDR2 sequences are MNHEY and SVGEGT.

The V and J genes are TRBV2 and TRBJ2-1, with 8 bases fitting TRBD2. The germline V gene encodes CDR1 SNHLY and CDR2 FYNNEI. Unmatched junction bases numbered 14, after V lost 5 bases and J lost 8 bases. The CDR3 totals 16 residues. This CDR3 is CASSPGTSGLFDEQFF. The CDR3 DNA follows: TGTGCCAGCAGTCCTGGAACTAGCGGCCTTTTTGATGAGCAGTTCTTC.

The chain recombines TRBV7-6 with TRBJ2-1, with 7 bases lining up with TRBD2. This CDR3 is 14 amino acids long. Looked up from germline, CDR1 is SGHVS and CDR2 is FNYEAQ. The ends lost 5 bases at V and 9 bases at J; junction bases unmatched: 10. CDR3 sequence reads: CASSAREGRGEQFF. The CDR3 DNA sequence: TGTGCCAGCAGCGCTAGGGAGGGCCGCGGTGAGCAGTTCTTC.

The chain is built from TRBV14 and TRBJ2-3, with TRBD2 identical over 7 bases. Germline CDR1 reads SGHDN; CDR2 reads FVKESK. The CDR3 is made up of 17 amino acids. The V gene end was trimmed by 0 bases and the J gene end by 1 base; junction bases not matched to a gene: 7. CDR3 nucleotides: TGTGCCAGCAGCCAAGATGTCGCGGGAGCCGGCACAGATACGCAGTATTTT. It specifies CASSQDVAGAGTDTQYF.

The V gene is TRBV7-8, the J gene TRBJ2-5; TRBD1 might be the D (6 bases). V shed 1 base and J shed 4 bases, with 13 bases lying between them. There are 15 residues in the CDR3. CDR1 is SGHVS and CDR2 is FQNEAQ in the germline V gene. The CDR3 here is CASSLGPGVIETQYF. The CDR3 region has the DNA TGTGCCAGCAGCTTAGGTCCAGGGGTGATAGAGACCCAGTACTTC.

The gene calls are TRBV7-9 and TRBJ1-1; 12 bases align to TRBD1. This CDR3 comprises 16 residues. V shed 5 bases and J 11 bases; nucleotides not matched to a gene: 15. Germline lookup yields CDR1 SEHNR and CDR2 FQNEAQ (reference sequence). DNA of the CDR3: TGTGCCAGCAGCCAAACTCTGGGGACAGGGGGCGGTTGGGCTTTCTTT. Its translation: CASSQTLGTGGGWAFF.

In this sample, this clone turned up once. The chain is built from TRBV19 and TRBJ1-5; TRBD1 matches 11 bases. The germline CDR1 and CDR2 sequences are LNHDA and SQIVND (reference sequence). The CDR3 runs 14 residues. V was clipped by 4 bases and J by 6 bases; unmatched bases: 2. In nucleotides, the CDR3 is TGTGCCAGTAGTACGGACAGGGGGCGTCAGCCCCAGCATTTT. Translating gives CASSTDRGRQPQHF.

J is TRBJ2-5 and V is TRBV27; maybe TRBD2 (6 bases). CDR3 length: 15 amino acids. Germline CDR1 MNHEY, CDR2 SMNVEV (reference sequence). V was pared by 6 bases and J by 5 bases, with 19 bases between. CDR3 bases: TGTGCCAGCAGCCCCCTGACTCCTAGCGTGGAGACCCAGTACTTC. This sequence encodes CASSPLTPSVETQYF.

This sequence joins TRBV28 and TRBJ1-2; 7 nucleotides match TRBD1. V shed 6 bases, J shed 5 bases, and the junction held 6 bases outside the gene matches. The CDR3 has 13 residues. Germline values: CDR1 MDHEN, CDR2 SYDVKM. The CDR3 DNA reads as TGTGCCAGCAGCCCGGGACAGTCATATGGCTACACCTTC. Translating gives CASSPGQSYGYTF.

The V and J genes are TRBV6-2 or TRBV6-3 and TRBJ2-7, with 12 bases aligning to TRBD2. From germline, CDR1 is MNHEY and CDR2 SVGEGT. The J segment lost 0 bases and the V segment lost 2 bases, leaving 5 bases of the junction unmatched. The CDR3 extends over 17 amino acids. CDR3 amino acids: CASSYGGTSGLSYEQYF. CDR3 nucleotides: TGTGCCAGCAGTTACGGGGGGACTAGCGGGCTCTCCTACGAGCAGTACTTC.